One and the same sample provided the 10 T cell receptor beta chains below, sequenced in a study of shared clonotypes between healthy human individuals (dated by TCRdb to the early 2020s). For the CD8 naive samples, CD45RO-negative cells were positively selected for CCR7, yielding a CD45RA+CCR7+ population from which TemRA cells were excluded. The library came from the immunoSEQ multiplex PCR assay. TCRdb carries this immuneACCESS record with in-frame sequences only. Its versions omit some clonotypes, under half of them owing to an unresolved V gene in the studies checked, with the rest unexplained. This sample comprises hundreds of thousands of clones, 85% to 95% of them detected only once. The top ten clones comprise about 24% of the sample. The sequenced sample was naive CD8+ T cells sorted from blood. Taken with the paper, the label for cell subset or site translates to: CD45RA+CCR7+. These receptors all come from a man aged 25 to 45 in good health.

The V gene is TRBV27, the J gene TRBJ2-5; 7 nucleotides agree with TRBD2. CDR3 length equals 14 residues. Germline-derived CDR1 and CDR2 are MNHEY and SMNVEV (reference sequence). The junction had 7 bases not matched to a gene; V was cut back by 5 bases and J by 4 bases. The CDR3 nucleotides read TGTGCCAGCAGTACGAGACTAGCAGGAGAGACCCAGTACTTC. It translates to CASSTRLAGETQYF.

The V and J genes are TRBV30 and TRBJ2-1, with 8 bases that match TRBD2. The CDR3 runs 14 residues. Germline V gene sequence: CDR1 GTSNPN, CDR2 SVGIG (reference sequence). The V and J ends lost 4 bases and 5 bases, in that order; junction bases with no gene match: 7. The CDR3 sequence: CAWNRGLADNEQFF. CDR3 nucleotides: TGTGCCTGGAACCGAGGACTAGCCGACAATGAGCAGTTCTTC.

The chain uses TRBV28 and TRBJ2-2, with TRBD2 matching 8 bases. CDR1 is MDHEN and CDR2 is SYDVKM in the germline V gene. This CDR3 has 16 residues. V was pared by 7 bases and J by 4 bases, with 11 bases of the junction left unmatched. In DNA, the CDR3 is TGTGCCAGCAACCCCTTCAGCGGGAGTAGCACCGGGGAGCTGTTTTTT. Its protein is CASNPFSGSSTGELFF.

The chain combines TRBV6-1 with TRBJ1-5; no definite D call. The CDR3 has 13 amino acids. CDR1 and CDR2 (germline): MNHNS, SASEGT. Trimming took off 4 bases at V and 8 bases at J, with 12 bases between the two ends. The CDR3 loop reads CASSVIPLEPQHF. CDR3 in DNA: TGTGCCAGCAGTGTGATCCCTTTGGAGCCCCAGCATTTT.

Comment on this clone: The sample holds other DNA sequences that translate to the same CDR3. The chain is built from TRBV9 and TRBJ2-2, with 9 bases matching TRBD1. V was pared by 2 bases and J by 5 bases, with 4 bases of the junction left unmatched. The CDR3 consists of 15 residues. Per the germline V gene, CDR1 is SGDLS and CDR2 is YYNGEE. The CDR3 spells CASSVGQGGTGELFF. The CDR3, as DNA: TGTGCCAGCAGCGTGGGACAGGGTGGAACCGGGGAGCTGTTTTTT.

The chain is built from TRBV29-1 and TRBJ2-5, with D perhaps TRBD2 (6 bases). Trimming removed 1 base from V and 5 bases from J, with 17 bases in between. Germline V gene lookup returns CDR1 SQVTM and CDR2 ANQGSEA. CDR3 length: 15 amino acids. The CDR3 nucleotides read TGCAGCGTTGAAGTTGGCTTCGGGGGAATTGAGACCCAGTACTTC. It encodes CSVEVGFGGIETQYF.

The chain has TRBV4-1 and TRBJ1-1, with a weak D call TRBD1 (6 bases). The CDR3 has 16 amino acids. CDR1 and CDR2 from the germline V gene are MGHRA and YSYEKL. V shed 4 bases and J shed 4 bases, with 19 bases lying between them. The CDR3: CASSPQAGGPGTEAFF. For the CDR3, the DNA is TGCGCCAGCAGCCCGCAAGCGGGGGGGCCGGGCACTGAAGCTTTCTTT.

The chain uses TRBV2 and TRBJ2-7, with a weak D call TRBD1 (6 bases). V was shortened by 4 bases and J by 7 bases, with 14 bases between the two germline ends. In germline, CDR1 is SNHLY, CDR2 FYNNEI. CDR3 length: 13 residues. DNA of the CDR3: TGTGCCAGCAGTGTCCGACAGGCGTTGGAGCAGTACTTC. Its protein product is CASSVRQALEQYF.

This clone has just a few counts. This chain links TRBV19 with TRBJ2-1; 11 bases match TRBD2. The CDR3 has 15 amino acids. Trimming cost V 5 bases and J 6 bases; bases outside gene matches: 6. Germline V CDR1 and CDR2: LNHDA, SQIVND (reference sequence). The CDR3 here is CASSATSGSVNEQFF. For the CDR3, the DNA is TGTGCCAGTAGTGCAACTAGCGGGAGTGTCAATGAGCAGTTCTTC.

This clone was seen only once. CDR3: CASSQEGSGRPRPTQYF. CDR3 bases: TGTGCCAGCAGCCAGGAAGGTAGCGGGAGGCCCAGGCCCACCCAGTACTTC. The chain recombines TRBV9 with TRBJ2-5, with TRBD2 matching over 10 bases. The junction had 17 bases not matched to a gene; V was cut back by 4 bases and J by 8 bases. Germline V CDR1 and CDR2: SGDLS, YYNGEE. The CDR3 is 17 residues long.